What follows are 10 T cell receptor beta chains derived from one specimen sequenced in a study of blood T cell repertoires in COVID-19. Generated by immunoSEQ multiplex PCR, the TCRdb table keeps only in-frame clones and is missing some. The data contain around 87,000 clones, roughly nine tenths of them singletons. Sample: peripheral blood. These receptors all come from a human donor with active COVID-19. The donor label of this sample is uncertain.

CDR3: CASSATSGTYNEQFF. The CDR3 DNA reads TGTGCCAGCAGCGCTACTTCCGGGACCTACAATGAGCAGTTCTTC. The J gene is TRBJ2-1, the V gene TRBV9, with D perhaps matching TRBD2 (5 bases). This CDR3 has 15 amino acids. Germline-derived CDR1 and CDR2 are SGDLS and YYNGEE. V shed 3 bases and J shed 2 bases, with 12 bases lying between them.

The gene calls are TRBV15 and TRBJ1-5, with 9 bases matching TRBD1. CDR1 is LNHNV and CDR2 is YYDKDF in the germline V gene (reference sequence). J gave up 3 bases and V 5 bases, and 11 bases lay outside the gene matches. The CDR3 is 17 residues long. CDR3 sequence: CATSRRTGAITNQPQHF. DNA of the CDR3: TGTGCCACCAGCCGCCGGACAGGGGCGATCACCAATCAGCCCCAGCATTTT.

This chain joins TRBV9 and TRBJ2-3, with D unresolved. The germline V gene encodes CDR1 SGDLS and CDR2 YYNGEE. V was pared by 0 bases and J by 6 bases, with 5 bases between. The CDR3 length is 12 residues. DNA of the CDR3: TGTGCCAGCAGCGTAGCTACTGATACGCAGTATTTT. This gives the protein CASSVATDTQYF.

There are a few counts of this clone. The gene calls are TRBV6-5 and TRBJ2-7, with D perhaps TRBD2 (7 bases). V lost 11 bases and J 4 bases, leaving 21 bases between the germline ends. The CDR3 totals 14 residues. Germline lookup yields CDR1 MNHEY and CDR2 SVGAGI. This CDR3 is CAASRRGPLYEQYF. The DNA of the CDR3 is TGTGCCGCGAGTCGGCGGGGGCCTCTATACGAGCAGTACTTC.

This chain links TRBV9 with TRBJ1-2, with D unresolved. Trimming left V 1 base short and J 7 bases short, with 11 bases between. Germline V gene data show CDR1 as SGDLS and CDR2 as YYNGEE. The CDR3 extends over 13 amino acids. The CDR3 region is CASSVRESGGYTF. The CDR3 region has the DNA TGTGCCAGCAGCGTACGGGAATCGGGTGGCTACACCTTC. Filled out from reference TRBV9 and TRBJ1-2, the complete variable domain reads DSGVTQTPKHLITATGQRVTLRCSPRSGDLSVYWYQQSLDQGLQFLIQYYNGEERAKGNILERFSAQQFPDLHSELNLSSLELGDSALYFCASSVRESGGYTFGSGTRLTVV.

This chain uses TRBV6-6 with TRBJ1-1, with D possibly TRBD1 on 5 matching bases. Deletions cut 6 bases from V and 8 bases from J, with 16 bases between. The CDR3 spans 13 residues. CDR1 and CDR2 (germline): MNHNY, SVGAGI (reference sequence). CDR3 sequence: CASSSQGTGEAFF. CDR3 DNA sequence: TGTGCCAGCAGCTCGCAGGGAACGGGCGAAGCTTTCTTT.

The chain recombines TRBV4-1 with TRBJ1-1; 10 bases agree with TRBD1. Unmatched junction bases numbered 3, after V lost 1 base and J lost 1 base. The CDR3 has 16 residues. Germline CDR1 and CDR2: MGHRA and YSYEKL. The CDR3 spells CASSQGDRGPNTEAFF. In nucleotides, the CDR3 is TGCGCCAGCAGCCAAGGGGACAGGGGCCCGAACACTGAAGCTTTCTTT.

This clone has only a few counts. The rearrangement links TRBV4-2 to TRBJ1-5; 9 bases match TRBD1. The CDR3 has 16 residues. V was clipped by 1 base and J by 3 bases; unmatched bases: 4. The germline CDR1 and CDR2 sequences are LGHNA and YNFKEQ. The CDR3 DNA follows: TGTGCCAGCAGCCAAGCGGACAGGGGACTCAATCAGCCCCAGCATTTT. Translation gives CASSQADRGLNQPQHF.

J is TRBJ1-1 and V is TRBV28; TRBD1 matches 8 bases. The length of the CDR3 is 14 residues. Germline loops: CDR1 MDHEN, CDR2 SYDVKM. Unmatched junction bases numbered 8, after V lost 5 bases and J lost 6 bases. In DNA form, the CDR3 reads TGTGCCAGCAGTGCAAACAGGGGGTGGGCTGAAGCTTTCTTT. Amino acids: CASSANRGWAEAFF.

The CDR3 spells CATSRDRHINQPQHF. The CDR3 DNA reads as TGTGCCACCAGCCGGGACAGACATATCAATCAGCCCCAGCATTTT. The chain uses TRBV19 and TRBJ1-5, with 7 bases that match TRBD1. In germline, CDR1 is LNHDA, CDR2 SQIVND (reference sequence). V gave up 10 bases and J gave up 3 bases; unmatched junction bases: 12. This CDR3 has 15 residues.